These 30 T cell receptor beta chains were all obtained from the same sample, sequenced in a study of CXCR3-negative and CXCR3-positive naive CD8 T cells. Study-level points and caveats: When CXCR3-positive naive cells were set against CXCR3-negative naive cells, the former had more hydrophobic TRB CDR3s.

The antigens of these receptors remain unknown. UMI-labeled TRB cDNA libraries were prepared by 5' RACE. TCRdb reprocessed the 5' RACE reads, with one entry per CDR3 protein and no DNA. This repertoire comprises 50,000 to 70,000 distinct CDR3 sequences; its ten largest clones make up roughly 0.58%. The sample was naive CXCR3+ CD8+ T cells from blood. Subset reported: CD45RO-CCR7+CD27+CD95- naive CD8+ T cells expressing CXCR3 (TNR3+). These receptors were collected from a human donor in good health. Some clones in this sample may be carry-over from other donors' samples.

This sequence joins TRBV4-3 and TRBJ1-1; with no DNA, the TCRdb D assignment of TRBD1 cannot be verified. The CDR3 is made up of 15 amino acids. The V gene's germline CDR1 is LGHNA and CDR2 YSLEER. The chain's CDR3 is CASSQGKGMGTEAFF.

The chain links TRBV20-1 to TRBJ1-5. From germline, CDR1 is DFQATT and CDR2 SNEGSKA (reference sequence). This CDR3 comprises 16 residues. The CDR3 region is CSARDRGQGSNQPQHF.

CDR3: CASSGGQGANTEAFF. The chain is built from TRBV7-6 and TRBJ1-1; TCRdb proposes TRBD1, but this gene call is untestable without DNA. The CDR3 length is 15 residues. Germline-derived CDR1 and CDR2 are SGHVS and FNYEAQ.

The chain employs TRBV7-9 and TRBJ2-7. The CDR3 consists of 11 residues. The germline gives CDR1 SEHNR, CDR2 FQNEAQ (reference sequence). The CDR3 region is CASSWIDEQYF. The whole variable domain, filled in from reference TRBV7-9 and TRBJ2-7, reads DTGVSQNPRHKITKRGQNVTFRCDPISEHNRLYWYRQTLGQGPEFLTYFQNEAQLEKSRLLSDRFSAERPKGSFSTLEIQRTEQGDSAMYLCASSWIDEQYFGPGTRLTVT.

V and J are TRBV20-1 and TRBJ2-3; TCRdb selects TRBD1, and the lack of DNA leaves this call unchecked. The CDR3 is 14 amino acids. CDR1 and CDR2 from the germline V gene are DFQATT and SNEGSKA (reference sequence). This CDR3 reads CSARGTGVADTQYF.

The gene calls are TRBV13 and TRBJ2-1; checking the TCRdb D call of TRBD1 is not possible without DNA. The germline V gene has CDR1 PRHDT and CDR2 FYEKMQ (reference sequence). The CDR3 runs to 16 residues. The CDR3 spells CASSLYGTGGHNEQFF.

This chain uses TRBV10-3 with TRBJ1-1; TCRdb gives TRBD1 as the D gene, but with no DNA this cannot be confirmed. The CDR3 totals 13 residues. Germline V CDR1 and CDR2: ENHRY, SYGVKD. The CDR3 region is CAIRGGGYTEAFF.

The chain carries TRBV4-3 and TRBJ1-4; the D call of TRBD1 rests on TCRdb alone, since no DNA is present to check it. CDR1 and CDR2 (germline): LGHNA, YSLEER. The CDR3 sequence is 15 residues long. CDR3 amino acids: CASSQERGLYEKLFF.

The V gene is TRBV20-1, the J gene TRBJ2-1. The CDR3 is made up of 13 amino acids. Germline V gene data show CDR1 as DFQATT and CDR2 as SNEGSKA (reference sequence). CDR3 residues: CSARDRLYNEQFF.

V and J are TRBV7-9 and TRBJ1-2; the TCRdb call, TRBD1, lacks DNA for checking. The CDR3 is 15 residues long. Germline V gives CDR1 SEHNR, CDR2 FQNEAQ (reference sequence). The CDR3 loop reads CASSLSLFDRVGYTF.

This chain's CDR3 is CASSLAFRYQETQYF. This sequence joins TRBV7-2 and TRBJ2-5. The germline gives CDR1 SGHTA, CDR2 FQGNSA. This CDR3 contains 15 residues.

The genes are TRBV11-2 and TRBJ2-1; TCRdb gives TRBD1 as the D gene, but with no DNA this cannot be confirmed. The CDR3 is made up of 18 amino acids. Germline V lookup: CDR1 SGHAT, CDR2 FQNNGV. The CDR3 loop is CASSLEKDRPNLGNEQFF. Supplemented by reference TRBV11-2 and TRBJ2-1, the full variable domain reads EAGVAQSPRYKIIEKRQSVAFWCNPISGHATLYWYQQILGQGPKLLIQFQNNGVVDDSQLPKDRFSAERLKGVDSTLKIQPAKLEDSAVYLCASSLEKDRPNLGNEQFFGPGTRLTVL.

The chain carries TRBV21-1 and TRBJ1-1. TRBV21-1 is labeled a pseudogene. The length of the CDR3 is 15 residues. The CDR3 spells CASSKKTGNCTEAFF.

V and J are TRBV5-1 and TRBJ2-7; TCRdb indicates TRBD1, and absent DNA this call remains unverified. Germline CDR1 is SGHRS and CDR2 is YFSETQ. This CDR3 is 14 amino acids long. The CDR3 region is CARSLDGTAYEQYF.

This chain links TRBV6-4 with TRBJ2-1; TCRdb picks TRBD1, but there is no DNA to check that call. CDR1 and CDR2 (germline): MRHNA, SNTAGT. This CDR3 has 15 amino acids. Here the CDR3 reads CASSEYPGQANEQFF.

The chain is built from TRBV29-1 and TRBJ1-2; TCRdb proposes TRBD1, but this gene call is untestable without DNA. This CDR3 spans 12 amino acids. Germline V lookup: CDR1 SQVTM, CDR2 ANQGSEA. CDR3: CSVVIGAYGYTF.

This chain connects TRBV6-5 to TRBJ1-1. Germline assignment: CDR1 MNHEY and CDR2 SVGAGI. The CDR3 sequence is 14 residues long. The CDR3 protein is CASGIASGGTEAFF.

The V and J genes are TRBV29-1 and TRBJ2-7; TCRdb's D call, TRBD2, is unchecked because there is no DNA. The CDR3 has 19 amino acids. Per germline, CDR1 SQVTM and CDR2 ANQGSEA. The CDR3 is CSVEVGSSWDGGISYEQYF.

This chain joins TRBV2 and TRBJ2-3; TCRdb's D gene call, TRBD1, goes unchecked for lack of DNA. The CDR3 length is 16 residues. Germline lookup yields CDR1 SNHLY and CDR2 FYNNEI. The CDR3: CASSDDSSSSTDTQYF.

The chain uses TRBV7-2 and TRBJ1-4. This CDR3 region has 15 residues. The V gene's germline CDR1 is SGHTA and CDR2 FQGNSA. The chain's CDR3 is CASSPTPATNEKLFF.

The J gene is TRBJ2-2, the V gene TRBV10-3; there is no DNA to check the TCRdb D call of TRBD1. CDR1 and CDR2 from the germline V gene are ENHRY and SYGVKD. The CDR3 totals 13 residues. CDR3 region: CAINRENTGELFF.

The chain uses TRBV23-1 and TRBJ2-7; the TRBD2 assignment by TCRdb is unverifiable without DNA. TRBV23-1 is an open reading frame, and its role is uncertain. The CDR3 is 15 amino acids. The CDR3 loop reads CASSQSGEVSYEQYF.

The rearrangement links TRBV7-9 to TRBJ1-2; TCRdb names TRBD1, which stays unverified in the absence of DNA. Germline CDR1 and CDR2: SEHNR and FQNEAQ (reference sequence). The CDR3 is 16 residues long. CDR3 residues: CASSPTQDSLNYGYTF.

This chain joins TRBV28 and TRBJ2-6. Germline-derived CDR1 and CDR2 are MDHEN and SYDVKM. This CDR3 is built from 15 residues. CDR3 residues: CASSFSGNGANVLTF.

The CDR3 loop is CSVPHHSGDYGYTF. The gene calls are TRBV29-1 and TRBJ1-2; lacking DNA, the TRBD1 call made by TCRdb goes unchecked. Germline CDR1 SQVTM, CDR2 ANQGSEA. This CDR3 spans 14 amino acids.

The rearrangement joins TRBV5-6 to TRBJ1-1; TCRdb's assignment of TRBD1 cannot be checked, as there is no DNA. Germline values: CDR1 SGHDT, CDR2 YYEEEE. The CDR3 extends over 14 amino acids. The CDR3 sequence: CASSLVQGPHEAFF.

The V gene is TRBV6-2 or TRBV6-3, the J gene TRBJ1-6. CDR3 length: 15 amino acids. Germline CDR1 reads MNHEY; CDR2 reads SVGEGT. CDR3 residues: CASSYSTDYNSPLHF.

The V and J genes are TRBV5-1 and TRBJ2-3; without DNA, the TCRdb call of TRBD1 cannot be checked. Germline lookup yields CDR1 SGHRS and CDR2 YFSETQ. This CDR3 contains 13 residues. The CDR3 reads CASSAIDREAQYF.

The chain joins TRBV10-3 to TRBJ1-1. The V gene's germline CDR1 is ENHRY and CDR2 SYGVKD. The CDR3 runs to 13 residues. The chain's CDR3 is CATEDPEGTEAFF.

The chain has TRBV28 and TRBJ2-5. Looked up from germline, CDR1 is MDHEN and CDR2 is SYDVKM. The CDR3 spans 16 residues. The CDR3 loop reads CASSLLSAFGQETQYF.